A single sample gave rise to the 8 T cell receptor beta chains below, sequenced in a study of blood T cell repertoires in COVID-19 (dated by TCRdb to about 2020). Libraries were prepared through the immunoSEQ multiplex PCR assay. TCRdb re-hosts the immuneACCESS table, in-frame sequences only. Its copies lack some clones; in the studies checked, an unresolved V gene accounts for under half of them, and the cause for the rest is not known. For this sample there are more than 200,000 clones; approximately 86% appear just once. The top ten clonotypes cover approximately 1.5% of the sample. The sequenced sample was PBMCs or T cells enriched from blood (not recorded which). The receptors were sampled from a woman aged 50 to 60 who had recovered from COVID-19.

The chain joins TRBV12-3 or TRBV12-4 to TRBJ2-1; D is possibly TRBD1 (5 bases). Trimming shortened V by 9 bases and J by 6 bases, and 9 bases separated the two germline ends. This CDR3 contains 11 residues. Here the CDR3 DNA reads TGTGCCAGTAGACAGACCAATGAGCAGTTCTTC. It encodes CASRQTNEQFF.

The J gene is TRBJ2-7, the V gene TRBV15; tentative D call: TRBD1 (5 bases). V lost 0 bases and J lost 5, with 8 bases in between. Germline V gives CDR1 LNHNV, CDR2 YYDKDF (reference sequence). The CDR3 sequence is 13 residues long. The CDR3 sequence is CATSRDAGNEQYF. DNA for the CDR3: TGTGCCACCAGCAGAGACGCAGGGAACGAGCAGTACTTC. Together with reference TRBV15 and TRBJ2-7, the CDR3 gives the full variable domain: DAMVIQNPRYQVTQFGKPVTLSCSQTLNHNVMYWYQQKSSQAPKLLFHYYDKDFNNEADTPDNFQSRRPNTSFCFLDIRSPGLGDTAMYLCATSRDAGNEQYFGPGTRLTVT.

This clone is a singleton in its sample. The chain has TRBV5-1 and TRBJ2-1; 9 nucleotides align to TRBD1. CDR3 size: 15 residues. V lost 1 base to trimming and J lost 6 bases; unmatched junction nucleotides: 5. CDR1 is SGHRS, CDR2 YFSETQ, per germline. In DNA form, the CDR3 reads TGCGCCAGCAGCTTGAACAGGGGGCAAGGCAATGAGCAGTTCTTC. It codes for CASSLNRGQGNEQFF.

The CDR3 region has the DNA TGTGCCAGCAGCTTTGAGAAGAGAAGGGGAGGAAATGGCTACACCTTC. It is translated as CASSFEKRRGGNGYTF. V usage is TRBV5-6 and J usage is TRBJ1-2; D is perhaps TRBD1 (5 bases). This CDR3 spans 16 amino acids. The germline CDR1 and CDR2 sequences are SGHDT and YYEEEE. The V end was cut by 2 bases, the J end by 6 bases, with 20 bases between.

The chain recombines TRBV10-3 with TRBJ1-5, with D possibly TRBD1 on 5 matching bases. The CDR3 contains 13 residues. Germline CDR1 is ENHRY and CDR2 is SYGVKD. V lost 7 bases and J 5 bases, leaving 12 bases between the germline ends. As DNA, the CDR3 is TGTGCCATCACCCAGGGCGCGGATCAGCCCCAGCATTTT. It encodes CAITQGADQPQHF.

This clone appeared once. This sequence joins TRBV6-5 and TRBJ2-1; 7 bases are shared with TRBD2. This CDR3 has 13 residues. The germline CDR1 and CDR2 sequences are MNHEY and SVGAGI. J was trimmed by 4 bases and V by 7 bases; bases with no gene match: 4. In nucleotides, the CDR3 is TGTGCCAGCACTAGCGGAGCATACAATGAGCAGTTCTTC. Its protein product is CASTSGAYNEQFF.

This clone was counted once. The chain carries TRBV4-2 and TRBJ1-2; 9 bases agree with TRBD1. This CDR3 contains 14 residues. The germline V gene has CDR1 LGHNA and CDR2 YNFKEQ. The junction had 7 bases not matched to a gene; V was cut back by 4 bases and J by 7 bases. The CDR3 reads CASSRDRDAFGYTF. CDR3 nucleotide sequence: TGTGCCAGCAGCCGGGACAGGGATGCGTTTGGCTACACCTTC.

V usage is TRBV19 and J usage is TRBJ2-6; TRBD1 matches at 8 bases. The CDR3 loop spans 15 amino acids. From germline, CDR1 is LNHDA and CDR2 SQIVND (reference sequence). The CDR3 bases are TGTGCGAGCGAACCGGACAGGGCCGGGGCCAACGTCCTGACTTTC. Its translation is CASEPDRAGANVLTF.